In this sample, the clone carrying this T cell receptor (beta chain) turned up many times. No antigen is known for it. Germline loops: CDR1 MNHEY, CDR2 SVGAGI. The CDR3 covers 16 residues. The junction had 11 bases not matched to a gene; V was cut back by 4 bases and J by 3 bases. Synthesis of cDNA used 5'RACE (with 10-nucleotide random UMIs). TCRdb fed the 5' RACE reads into MiXCR, producing one record per CDR3 protein. The sample has about 35,000 distinct CDR3 sequences, 3.8% seen once. The data originate from a study of neurological immune-mediated disorders. General observations from the study: Phylogenetic grouping assigned the repertoires of 18 of 34 multiple sclerosis patients to a single related-CDR3 cluster, which may represent a signature. Private repertoires in all groups were suggested by the finding that expanded clones across subjects shared no CDR3 amino acid sequences.

The specimen sequenced was PBMCs. The source of this sequence is a man aged 30 to 39 with multiple sclerosis. This chain joins TRBV6-5 and TRBJ1-2; 7 nucleotides agree with TRBD1. The CDR3, as DNA: TGTGCCAGCAGTTCGCTTCAGGGGGTTAACGACTATGGCTACACCTTC. Residues: CASSSLQGVNDYGYTF.